The T cell receptor beta chain under discussion was sequenced for a study of T cells in Graves' hyperthyroidism and ophthalmopathy. Findings of the study overall: Most expanded thyroid clonotypes above 0.001 also appeared in blood.

RNA transcripts gave rise to amplified TCR beta CDR3 regions. Using the HTBI primer set, a first-round RT-PCR was run on the TCR CDR3. Each CDR3 protein gets one entry after TCRdb re-called the multiplex PCR reads with MiXCR. The data hold about 600,000 distinct CDR3 sequences, with approximately 15% observed a single time. CDR1 and CDR2 (germline): SGHRS, YFSETQ. J lost 6 bases, V lost 4 bases, and 10 bases had no gene match. The CDR3 spans 16 residues. This clonotype came up a few times. Its antigen is undetermined. The TCR sequence derives from a woman between 40 and 55 years old with Graves' ophthalmopathy. V and J are TRBV5-1 and TRBJ2-1; 10 bases match TRBD2. Sequencing input: blood. The CDR3 nucleotides are TGCGCCAGCAGCAAACTCACTATAGCGGGAGGCAATGAGCAGTTCTTC. This encodes CASSKLTIAGGNEQFF. Variable domain in full (rest from reference TRBV5-1 and TRBJ2-1): KAGVTQTPRYLIKTRGQQVTLSCSPISGHRSVSWYQQTPGQGLQFLFEYFSETQRNKGNFPGRFSGRQFSNSRSEMNVSTLELGDSALYLCASSKLTIAGGNEQFFGPGTRLTVL.